This T cell receptor beta chain appears in the sequencing data of a study of T cell repertoires in ileal Crohn's disease. Whole-study context: All patients had surgery for stricturing (about 60%) or penetrating (39%) disease. Postoperative therapy was given to about half: 11 thiopurines, around 20 anti-TNF agents.

The CDR3 totals 15 residues. The junction had 9 bases not matched to a gene; V was cut back by 2 bases and J by 9 bases. CDR1 is KGHSH and CDR2 is LQKENI in the germline V gene. Study-wide results and limits: Postoperative endoscopy occurred within one year, median about 6.9 months.

The sample's time point: neoterminal ileum biopsy at postoperative endoscopy, about 6 months after surgery. Per sample, about 480 nanograms of biopsy DNA were TCRB immunosequenced. Sequencing used immunoSEQ multiplex PCR; TCRdb keeps in-frame clones, though not all of them. The sample records several thousand clones, approximately 79% being singletons. Details on this clone: Its specificity is not known.

The sequence derives from an adult with Crohn's disease. The sequenced sample was ileal tissue. V and J are TRBV18 and TRBJ2-1, with 8 bases that match TRBD2. This CDR3 is CASSPIGGASVEQFF. In nucleotides, the CDR3 is TGTGCCAGCTCACCAATCGGGGGGGCCTCAGTTGAGCAGTTCTTC.